This T cell receptor beta chain was identified during a study of glioma-infiltrating T cells after dendritic cell vaccination. Background on the study: Between about 2002 and 2013, patients got autologous tumor lysate-pulsed dendritic cell vaccines.

TCRB CDR3 was amplified from 2 ug genomic DNA or less. The PCR used 60 V beta and 13 J beta primers. Sequencing used immunoSEQ multiplex PCR; TCRdb keeps in-frame clones, though not all of them. Of tens of thousands of clones in the sample, 85% were seen once. The CDR3 has 15 amino acids. Germline V lookup: CDR1 SGHRS, CDR2 YFSETQ. Trimming cost V 4 bases and J 2 bases; bases outside gene matches: 3. This sequence originates from a human donor with glioblastoma. Sequenced here: blood, sampled before dendritic cell vaccination. The rearrangement links TRBV5-1 to TRBJ2-5; TRBD2 matches at 12 bases. The CDR3 spells CASSMTSGRQETQYF. In DNA, the CDR3 is TGCGCCAGCAGCATGACTAGCGGGAGACAAGAGACCCAGTACTTC. Complete variable domain (other parts from reference TRBV5-1 and TRBJ2-5): KAGVTQTPRYLIKTRGQQVTLSCSPISGHRSVSWYQQTPGQGLQFLFEYFSETQRNKGNFPGRFSGRQFSNSRSEMNVSTLELGDSALYLCASSMTSGRQETQYFGPGTRLLVL.